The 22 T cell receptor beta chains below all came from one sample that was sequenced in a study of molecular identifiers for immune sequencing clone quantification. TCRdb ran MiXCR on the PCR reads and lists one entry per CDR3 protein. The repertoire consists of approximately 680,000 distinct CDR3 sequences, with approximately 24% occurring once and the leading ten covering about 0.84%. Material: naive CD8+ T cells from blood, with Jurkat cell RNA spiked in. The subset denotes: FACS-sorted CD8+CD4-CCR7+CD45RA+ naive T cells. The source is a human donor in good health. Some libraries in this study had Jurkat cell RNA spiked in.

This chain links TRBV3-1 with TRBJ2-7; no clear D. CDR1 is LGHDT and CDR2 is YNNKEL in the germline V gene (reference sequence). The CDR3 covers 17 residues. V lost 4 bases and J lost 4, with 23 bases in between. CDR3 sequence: CASSLESKRRVWYEQYF. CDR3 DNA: TGTGCCAGCAGCCTTGAATCAAAACGGAGAGTTTGGTACGAGCAGTACTTC.

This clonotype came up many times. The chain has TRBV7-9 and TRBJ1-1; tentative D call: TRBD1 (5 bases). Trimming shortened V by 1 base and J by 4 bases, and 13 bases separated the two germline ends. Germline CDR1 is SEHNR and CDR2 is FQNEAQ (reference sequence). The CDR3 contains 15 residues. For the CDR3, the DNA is TGTGCCAGCAGCTTAGTAGATTCGGGGCCCACTGAAGCTTTCTTT. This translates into CASSLVDSGPTEAFF. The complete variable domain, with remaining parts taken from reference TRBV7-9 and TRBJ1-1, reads DTGVSQNPRHKITKRGQNVTFRCDPISEHNRLYWYRQTLGQGPEFLTYFQNEAQLEKSRLLSDRFSAERPKGSFSTLEIQRTEQGDSAMYLCASSLVDSGPTEAFFGQGTRLTVV.

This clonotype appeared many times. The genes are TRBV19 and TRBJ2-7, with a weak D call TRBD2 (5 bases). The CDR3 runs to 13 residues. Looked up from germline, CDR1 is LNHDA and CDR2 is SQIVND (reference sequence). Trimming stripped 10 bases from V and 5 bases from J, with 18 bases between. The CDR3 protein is CATSLTFGNEQYF. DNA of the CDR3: TGTGCCACCTCTCTCACGTTCGGGAACGAGCAGTACTTC.

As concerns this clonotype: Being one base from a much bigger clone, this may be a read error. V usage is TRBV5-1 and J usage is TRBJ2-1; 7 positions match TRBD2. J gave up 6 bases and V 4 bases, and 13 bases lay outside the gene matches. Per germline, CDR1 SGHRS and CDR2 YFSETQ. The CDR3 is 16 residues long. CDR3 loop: CASSPGPGLESNEQFF. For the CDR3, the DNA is TGCGCCAGCAGCCCCGGTCCCGGACTAGAATCCAATGAGCAGTTCTTC.

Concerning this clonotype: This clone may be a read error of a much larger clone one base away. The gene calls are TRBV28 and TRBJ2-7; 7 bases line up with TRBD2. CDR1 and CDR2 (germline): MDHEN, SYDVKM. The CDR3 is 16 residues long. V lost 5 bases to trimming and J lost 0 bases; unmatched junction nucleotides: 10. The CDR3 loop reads CASSPKLASPSYEQYF. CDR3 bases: TGTGCCAGCAGTCCCAAACTAGCGAGCCCCTCCTACGAGCAGTACTTC.

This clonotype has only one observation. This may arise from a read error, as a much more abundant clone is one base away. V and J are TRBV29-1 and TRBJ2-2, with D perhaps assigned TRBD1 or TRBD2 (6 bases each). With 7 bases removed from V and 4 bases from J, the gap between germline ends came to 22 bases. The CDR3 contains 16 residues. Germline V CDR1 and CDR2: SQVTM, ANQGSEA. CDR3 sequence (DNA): TGCAGCGCCCTTTGGGGGGCGCATGGTACCACCGGGGAGCTGTTTTTT. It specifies CSALWGAHGTTGELFF.

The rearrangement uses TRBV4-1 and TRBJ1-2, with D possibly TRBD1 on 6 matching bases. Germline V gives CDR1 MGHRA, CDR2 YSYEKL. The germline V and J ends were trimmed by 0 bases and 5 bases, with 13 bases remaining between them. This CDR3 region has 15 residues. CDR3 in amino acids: CASSQEVGTKYGYTF. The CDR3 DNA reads TGCGCCAGCAGCCAAGAGGTCGGGACAAAGTATGGCTACACCTTC.

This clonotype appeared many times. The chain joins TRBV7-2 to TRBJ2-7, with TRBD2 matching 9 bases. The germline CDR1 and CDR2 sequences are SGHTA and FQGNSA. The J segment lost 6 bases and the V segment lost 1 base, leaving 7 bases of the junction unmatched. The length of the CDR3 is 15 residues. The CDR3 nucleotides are TGTGCCAGCAGCTTAGAGTGGCGGGGGGGCCCCGAGCAGTACTTC. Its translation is CASSLEWRGGPEQYF.

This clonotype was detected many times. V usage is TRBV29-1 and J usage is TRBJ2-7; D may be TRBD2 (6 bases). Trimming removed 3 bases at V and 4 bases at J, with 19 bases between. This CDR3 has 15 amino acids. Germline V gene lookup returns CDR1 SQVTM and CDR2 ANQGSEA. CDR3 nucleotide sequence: TGCAGCGTTGACGGAGGGGTTGGAGTCGGGTACGAGCAGTACTTC. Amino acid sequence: CSVDGGVGVGYEQYF.

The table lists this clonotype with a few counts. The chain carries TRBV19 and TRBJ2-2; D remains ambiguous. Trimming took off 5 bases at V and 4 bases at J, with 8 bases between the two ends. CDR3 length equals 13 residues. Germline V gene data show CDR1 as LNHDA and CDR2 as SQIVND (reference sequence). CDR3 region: CASSWTLTGELFF. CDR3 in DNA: TGTGCCAGTAGTTGGACGCTCACCGGGGAGCTGTTTTTT. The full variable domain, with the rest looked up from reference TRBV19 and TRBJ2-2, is DGGITQSPKYLFRKEGQNVTLSCEQNLNHDAMYWYRQDPGQGLRLIYYSQIVNDFQKGDIAEGYSVSREKKESFPLTVTSAQKNPTAFYLCASSWTLTGELFFGEGSRLTVL.

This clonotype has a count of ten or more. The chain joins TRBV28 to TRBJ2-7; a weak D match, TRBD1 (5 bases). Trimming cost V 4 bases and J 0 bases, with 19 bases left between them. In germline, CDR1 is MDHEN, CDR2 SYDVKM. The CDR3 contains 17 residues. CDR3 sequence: CASSSFRMDTSSYEQYF. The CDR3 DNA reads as TGTGCCAGCAGTTCCTTTAGAATGGACACGAGCTCCTACGAGCAGTACTTC.

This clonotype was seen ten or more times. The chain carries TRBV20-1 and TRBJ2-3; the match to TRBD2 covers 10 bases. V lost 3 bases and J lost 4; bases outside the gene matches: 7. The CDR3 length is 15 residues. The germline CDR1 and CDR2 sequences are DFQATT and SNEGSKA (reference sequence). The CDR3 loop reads CSARGSGGASDTQYF. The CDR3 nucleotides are TGCAGTGCTAGGGGAAGCGGGGGGGCCTCAGATACGCAGTATTTT.

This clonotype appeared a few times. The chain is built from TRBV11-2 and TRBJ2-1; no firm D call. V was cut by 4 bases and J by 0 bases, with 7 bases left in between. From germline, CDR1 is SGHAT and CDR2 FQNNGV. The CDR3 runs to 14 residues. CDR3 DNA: TGTGCCAGCAGCTCCCGGAACTCCTACAATGAGCAGTTCTTC. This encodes CASSSRNSYNEQFF.

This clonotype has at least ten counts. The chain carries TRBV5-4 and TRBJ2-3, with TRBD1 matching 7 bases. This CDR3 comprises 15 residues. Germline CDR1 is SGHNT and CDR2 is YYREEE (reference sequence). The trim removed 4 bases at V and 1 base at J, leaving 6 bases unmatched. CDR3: CASSPTGTGTDTQYF. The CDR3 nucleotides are TGTGCCAGCAGCCCGACCGGGACAGGCACAGATACGCAGTATTTT.

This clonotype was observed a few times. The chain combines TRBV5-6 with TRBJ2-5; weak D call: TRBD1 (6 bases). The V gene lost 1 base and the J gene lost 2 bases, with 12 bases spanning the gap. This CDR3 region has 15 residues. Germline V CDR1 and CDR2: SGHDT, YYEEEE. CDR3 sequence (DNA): TGTGCCAGCAGCTTGTGGGGGCTGGGTCAAGAGACCCAGTACTTC. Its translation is CASSLWGLGQETQYF.

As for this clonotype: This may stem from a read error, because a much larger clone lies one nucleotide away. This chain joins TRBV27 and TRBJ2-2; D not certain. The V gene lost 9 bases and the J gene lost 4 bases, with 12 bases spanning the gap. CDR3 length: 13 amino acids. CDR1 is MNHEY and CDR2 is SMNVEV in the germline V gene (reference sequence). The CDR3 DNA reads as TGTGCCAGTTCTATTATGAGCACCGGGGAGCTGTTTTTT. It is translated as CASSIMSTGELFF.

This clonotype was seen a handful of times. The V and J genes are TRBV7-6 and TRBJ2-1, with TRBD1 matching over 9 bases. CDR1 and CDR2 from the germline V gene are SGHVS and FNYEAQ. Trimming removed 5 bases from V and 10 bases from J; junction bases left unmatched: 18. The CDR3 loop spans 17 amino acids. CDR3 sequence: CASSRLTGGASTGEQFF. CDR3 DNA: TGTGCCAGCAGCCGATTAACAGGGGGCGCTTCGACGGGGGAGCAGTTCTTC.

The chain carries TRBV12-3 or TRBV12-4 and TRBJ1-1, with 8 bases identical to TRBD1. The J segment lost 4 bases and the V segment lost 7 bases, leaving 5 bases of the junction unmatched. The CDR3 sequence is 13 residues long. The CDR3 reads CASKLDRGTEAFF. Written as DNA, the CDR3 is TGTGCCAGCAAACTCGACAGGGGCACTGAAGCTTTCTTT.

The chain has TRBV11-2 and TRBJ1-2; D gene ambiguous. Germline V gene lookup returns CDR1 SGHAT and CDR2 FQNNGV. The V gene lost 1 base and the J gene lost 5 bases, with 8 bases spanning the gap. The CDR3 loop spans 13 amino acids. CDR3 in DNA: TGTGCCAGCAGCTTAGGCACGCCTTATGGCTACACCTTC. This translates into CASSLGTPYGYTF. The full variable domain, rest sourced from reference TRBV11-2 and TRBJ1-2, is EAGVAQSPRYKIIEKRQSVAFWCNPISGHATLYWYQQILGQGPKLLIQFQNNGVVDDSQLPKDRFSAERLKGVDSTLKIQPAKLEDSAVYLCASSLGTPYGYTFGSGTRLTVV.

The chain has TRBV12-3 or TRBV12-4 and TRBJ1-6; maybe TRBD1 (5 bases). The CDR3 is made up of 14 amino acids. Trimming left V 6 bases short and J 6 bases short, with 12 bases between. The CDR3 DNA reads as TGTGCCAGCAGCCTCTGGGGGGGTAATTCACCCCTCCACTTT. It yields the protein CASSLWGGNSPLHF.

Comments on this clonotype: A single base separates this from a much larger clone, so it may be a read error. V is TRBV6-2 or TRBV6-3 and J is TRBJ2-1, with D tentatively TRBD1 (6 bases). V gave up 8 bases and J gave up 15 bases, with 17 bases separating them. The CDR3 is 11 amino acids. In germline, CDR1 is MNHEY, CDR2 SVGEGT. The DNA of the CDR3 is TGTGCCAGCGCCAGGGGTTTACGTTGGTTCTTC. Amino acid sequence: CASARGLRWFF.

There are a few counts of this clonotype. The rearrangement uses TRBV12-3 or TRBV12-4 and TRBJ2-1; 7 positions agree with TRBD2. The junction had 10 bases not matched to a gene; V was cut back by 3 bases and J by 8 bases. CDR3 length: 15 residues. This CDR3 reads CASSFPGAGLDEQFF. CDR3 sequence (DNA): TGTGCCAGCAGTTTTCCGGGAGCGGGACTCGATGAGCAGTTCTTC.